This T cell receptor beta chain was documented in a study of Tregs in tolerant kidney transplant recipients. CDR1 and CDR2 (germline): SGHAT, FQNNGV. The J segment lost 3 bases and the V segment lost 4 bases, leaving 1 base of the junction unmatched. The CDR3 is 13 amino acids. Unstimulated regulatory T cells (CD4+CD25+CD127-), CD4+CD25- non-regulatory cells, CD4 and CD8 cells were FACS-sorted from thawed PBMCs. Produced via immunoSEQ multiplex PCR; TCRdb's table is partial and in-frame only. Of about 69,000 clones in the sample, roughly nine tenths were seen once. The source material was CD4+ T cells from blood, sampled before the transplant. The clonotype was recovered from a human donor who received a combined kidney and bone marrow transplant. This chain joins TRBV11-2 and TRBJ1-1, with 8 bases that match TRBD1. DNA for the CDR3: TGTGCCAGCAGCTCACAGGGGGACACTGAAGCTTTCTTT. Translation: CASSSQGDTEAFF.